Sequencing of this T cell receptor beta chain was carried out in a study of regulatory T cells in long-lasting Graves disease. Time point in this sample: newly diagnosed GD, antithyroid drugs for less than 3 months. The TCR library was prepared using RNA isolated from PBMCs. The authors drew patients from an endocrinology department in Xi'an, China. Through Arm-PCR of CDR3 regions and iRepertoire HTBI primers, TCR beta libraries were built. TCRdb re-called the multiplex PCR reads with MiXCR, one entry per CDR3 protein. Among around 420,000 distinct CDR3 sequences listed, about 15% were seen once. The CDR3 is 13 residues long. The germline V gene has CDR1 SGHAT and CDR2 FQNNGV. V was trimmed by 2 bases and J by 6 bases, leaving 7 bases between them. This clonotype was recorded at least ten times. Separately, the same data were catalogued under a study of T cells in Graves' hyperthyroidism and ophthalmopathy.

The sample in question was peripheral blood mononuclear cells (PBMCs), obtained at new diagnosis, from a patient treated with antithyroid drugs. The genes are TRBV11-2 and TRBJ2-2; D gene uncertain. The sequence came from a woman aged 35 to 49 with Graves disease. CDR3 sequence reads: CASSLRASGELFF. The CDR3 DNA is TGTGCCAGCAGCTTACGGGCGTCCGGGGAGCTGTTTTTT.